This entry lists 32 T cell receptor beta chains sequenced from one sample in a study of T cells in Graves' hyperthyroidism and ophthalmopathy. RNA transcripts served as the template for amplifying TCR beta CDR3 regions. Carried out on the TCR CDR3, a first-round RT-PCR used the HTBI primer set. Using its own MiXCR run on the multiplex PCR reads, TCRdb lists one record per CDR3 protein. Of 600,000 or so distinct CDR3 sequences listed, around 13% are singletons. Sequenced input: blood. The receptors here all came from a woman aged 45-59 years with Graves' ophthalmopathy.

The rearrangement uses TRBV19 and TRBJ2-3; 7 nucleotides align to TRBD1. Germline CDR1 is LNHDA and CDR2 is SQIVND (reference sequence). This CDR3 contains 15 residues. V gave up 6 bases and J gave up 4 bases; unmatched junction bases: 10. The CDR3 region is CASSLGQVRSDTQYF. CDR3 DNA sequence: TGTGCCAGTAGCCTCGGACAGGTACGCTCAGATACGCAGTATTTT.

This clonotype was picked up a small number of times. This sequence joins TRBV7-8 and TRBJ2-2; D is possibly TRBD1 (5 bases). V gave up 3 bases and J gave up 7 bases, with 9 bases separating them. Looked up from germline, CDR1 is SGHVS and CDR2 is FQNEAQ. CDR3 length: 13 amino acids. CDR3 amino acids: CASSFGHGGELFF. In DNA form, the CDR3 reads TGTGCCAGCAGCTTCGGACATGGCGGGGAGCTGTTTTTT.

This clonotype has a count of ten or more. The rearrangement links TRBV20-1 to TRBJ2-1; 8 positions match TRBD2. This CDR3 has 14 amino acids. In germline, CDR1 is DFQATT, CDR2 SNEGSKA (reference sequence). Trimming cost V 5 bases and J 2 bases; bases outside gene matches: 5. CDR3 sequence: CSAVAGNTYNEQFF. The DNA of the CDR3 is TGCAGTGCTGTAGCGGGAAACACCTACAATGAGCAGTTCTTC.

This clonotype was observed many times. The V gene is TRBV10-3, the J gene TRBJ2-1; tentatively, D is TRBD1 (6 bases). Per germline, CDR1 ENHRY and CDR2 SYGVKD. V was pared by 8 bases and J by 3 bases, with 11 bases between. There are 13 residues in the CDR3. The CDR3 is CAIRDNLYNEQFF. The CDR3 DNA reads TGTGCCATCCGGGACAACCTCTACAATGAGCAGTTCTTC.

This clonotype came up many times. The chain employs TRBV2 and TRBJ2-1, with 8 bases identical to TRBD2. The germline CDR1 and CDR2 sequences are SNHLY and FYNNEI. The CDR3 loop spans 13 amino acids. The J segment lost 9 bases and the V segment lost 4 bases, leaving 5 bases of the junction unmatched. The CDR3 is CASSGGLAGEQFF. As DNA, the CDR3 is TGTGCCAGCAGTGGTGGACTAGCTGGTGAGCAGTTCTTC.

This clonotype was observed at least ten times. The chain joins TRBV5-5 to TRBJ2-3, with 8 positions matching TRBD2. This CDR3 contains 15 residues. After removal of 5 bases from V and 4 bases from J, the junction contained 9 bases not matched to a gene. Germline CDR1 reads SGHKS; CDR2 reads YYEKEE (reference sequence). The CDR3 is CASSLTGTRADTQYF. CDR3 bases: TGTGCCAGCAGTTTAACCGGGACTAGGGCAGATACGCAGTATTTT.

V and J are TRBV28 and TRBJ2-1, with TRBD1 identical over 9 bases. The germline CDR1 and CDR2 sequences are MDHEN and SYDVKM. The J segment lost 6 bases and the V segment lost 4 bases, leaving 10 bases of the junction unmatched. CDR3 length: 16 residues. The CDR3 nucleotides are TGTGCCAGCAGTTCCCCCGGGACAGGGACCATCAATGAGCAGTTCTTC. Translation: CASSSPGTGTINEQFF.

V usage is TRBV19 and J usage is TRBJ2-5; TRBD1 might be the D (6 bases). Germline loops: CDR1 LNHDA, CDR2 SQIVND (reference sequence). The V end lost 9 bases, the J end lost 3 bases, and 14 bases lay between the germline ends. The CDR3 extends over 13 amino acids. The DNA of the CDR3 is TGTGCCAGCGGGACACCACTCAAAGAGACCCAGTACTTC. This translates into CASGTPLKETQYF.

This clonotype has a count of ten or more. The V and J genes are TRBV6-2 or TRBV6-3 and TRBJ2-3; tentatively, D is TRBD1 (6 bases). Germline loops: CDR1 MNHEY, CDR2 SVGEGT. The CDR3 is made up of 16 amino acids. Trimming cost V 2 bases and J 4 bases, with 16 bases left between them. CDR3 region: CASSYPGTIRADTQYF. The CDR3 DNA follows: TGTGCCAGCAGTTACCCCGGGACAATCCGGGCAGATACGCAGTATTTT.

In its sample, this clonotype was seen many times. The chain links TRBV7-2 to TRBJ2-1; 13 bases align to TRBD2. There are 18 residues in the CDR3. CDR1 SGHTA and CDR2 FQGNSA come from the germline V gene. J gave up 0 bases and V 1 base, and 3 bases lay outside the gene matches. This CDR3 is CASSLGTSGSSSYNEQFF. The CDR3 DNA reads as TGTGCCAGCAGCTTAGGGACTAGCGGGAGCAGCTCCTACAATGAGCAGTTCTTC.

This clonotype was seen at least ten times. The genes are TRBV20-1 and TRBJ1-1; a possible D gene is TRBD1 (5 bases). The germline gives CDR1 DFQATT, CDR2 SNEGSKA (reference sequence). The CDR3 has 14 amino acids. The germline V and J ends were trimmed by 4 bases and 0 bases, with 12 bases remaining between them. The CDR3 sequence is CSANLQGMNTEAFF. DNA of the CDR3: TGCAGTGCTAACCTCCAGGGCATGAACACTGAAGCTTTCTTT.

This clonotype was seen only a few times. The chain couples TRBV7-3 to TRBJ2-3; 7 nucleotides align to TRBD2. The ends lost 6 bases at V and 0 bases at J; junction bases unmatched: 6. The CDR3 length is 15 residues. CDR1 and CDR2 from the germline V gene are SGHTA and FQGTGA. The CDR3 spells CASSPLAESTDTQYF. The CDR3 DNA reads TGTGCCAGCAGTCCTCTAGCGGAAAGCACAGATACGCAGTATTTT.

The chain carries TRBV9 and TRBJ1-3; D unclear. The CDR3 covers 14 residues. Germline V lookup: CDR1 SGDLS, CDR2 YYNGEE. Trimming left V 0 bases short and J 3 bases short, with 7 bases between. The CDR3 bases are TGTGCCAGCAGCGTAGAGGGCCTTGGAAACACCATATATTTT. It translates to CASSVEGLGNTIYF.

This clonotype occurred a few times. The chain employs TRBV6-2 or TRBV6-3 and TRBJ2-2, with a possible D match to TRBD1 (6 bases). V lost 5 bases, J lost 1 base, and 11 bases lay in between. Germline V gene lookup returns CDR1 MNHEY and CDR2 SVGEGT. This CDR3 is 15 amino acids long. The CDR3 bases are TGTGCCAGCAGTAACAGGGTTAGGAACACCGGGGAGCTGTTTTTT. This encodes CASSNRVRNTGELFF.

This clonotype was detected only a few times. The chain recombines TRBV2 with TRBJ2-3; D perhaps matches TRBD1 (5 bases). The germline CDR1 and CDR2 sequences are SNHLY and FYNNEI. V lost 2 bases and J lost 3, with 15 bases in between. This CDR3 comprises 16 residues. The CDR3 bases are TGTGCCAGCAGTGAACGGGCAGGGCTTCGTACAGATACGCAGTATTTT. It encodes CASSERAGLRTDTQYF. The full variable domain, rest sourced from reference TRBV2 and TRBJ2-3, is EPEVTQTPSHQVTQMGQEVILRCVPISNHLYFYWYRQILGQKVEFLVSFYNNEISEKSEIFDDQFSVERPDGSNFTLKIRSTKLEDSAMYFCASSERAGLRTDTQYFGPGTRLTVL.

This clonotype has a count of ten or more. This chain links TRBV9 with TRBJ2-3; possibly TRBD2 for D (6 bases). The CDR3 has 17 residues. CDR1 and CDR2 (germline): SGDLS, YYNGEE. V was shortened by 0 bases and J by 2 bases, with 16 bases between the two germline ends. CDR3 nucleotides: TGTGCCAGCAGCGTAGGTCCGGGAGCGACAATCACAGATACGCAGTATTTT. The encoded protein is CASSVGPGATITDTQYF.

This clonotype appeared a few times. The chain joins TRBV7-3 to TRBJ2-2; 10 bases fit TRBD1. Germline trimming cut 6 bases from V and 1 base from J; bases unmatched to any gene: 2. Germline CDR1 is SGHTA and CDR2 is FQGTGA. There are 15 residues in the CDR3. As DNA, the CDR3 is TGTGCCAGCAGACGGGACAGGGGGAACACCGGGGAGCTGTTTTTT. Translating it yields CASRRDRGNTGELFF.

The V gene is TRBV20-1, the J gene TRBJ2-1; D gene unclear. Germline CDR1 is DFQATT and CDR2 is SNEGSKA (reference sequence). The length of the CDR3 is 13 residues. Trimming took 0 bases from V and 3 from J, leaving 6 bases between them. As DNA, the CDR3 is TGCAGTGCTAGAGAGGTCAACTACAATGAGCAGTTCTTC. Residues: CSAREVNYNEQFF.

This clonotype was counted ten times or more. As DNA, the CDR3 is TGTGCCAGCAGTTCCACTAGCGGGAGTACTCCATATATGGGGTACGAGCAGTACTTC. It is translated as CASSSTSGSTPYMGYEQYF. The chain couples TRBV28 to TRBJ2-7; 11 bases fit TRBD2. The CDR3 extends over 19 amino acids. V dropped 4 bases and J dropped 4; count of bases not matched to a gene: 18. CDR1 is MDHEN and CDR2 is SYDVKM in the germline V gene.

In its sample, this clonotype was seen many times. This rearrangement joins TRBV11-2 to TRBJ2-7; TRBD1 might be the D (5 bases). Germline CDR1 and CDR2: SGHAT and FQNNGV. V shed 0 bases and J shed 4 bases, with 13 bases lying between them. The CDR3 runs to 15 residues. The CDR3 loop reads CASSLDRQGWYEQYF. In DNA form, the CDR3 reads TGTGCCAGCAGCTTAGATCGGCAGGGATGGTACGAGCAGTACTTC.

This clonotype was found many times. The chain links TRBV11-2 to TRBJ2-7; possibly TRBD1 for D (5 bases). The CDR3 is made up of 14 amino acids. Trimming removed 5 bases from V and 2 bases from J, with 13 bases in between. Germline values: CDR1 SGHAT, CDR2 FQNNGV. The CDR3, as DNA: TGTGCCAGCAGCCCGACCCAGGGCACCTACGAGCAGTACTTC. Protein product: CASSPTQGTYEQYF.

The genes are TRBV25-1 and TRBJ1-2; 9 bases line up with TRBD1. Germline trimming cut 5 bases from V and 8 bases from J; bases unmatched to any gene: 9. Germline V gene data show CDR1 as MGHDK and CDR2 as SYGVNS. The CDR3 loop spans 14 amino acids. DNA for the CDR3: TGTGCCAGCAGTCCCGGGACAGGGATGGGGGGCTACACCTTC. Translation: CASSPGTGMGGYTF.

This clonotype was counted ten times or more. The chain is built from TRBV7-8 and TRBJ2-7; 9 nucleotides align to TRBD1. The CDR3 covers 15 residues. Losses at the gene ends were 5 bases for V and 3 bases for J; bases not matched to a gene: 8. The V gene's germline CDR1 is SGHVS and CDR2 FQNEAQ. This CDR3 is CASSPGGTGHYEQYF. The CDR3 DNA follows: TGTGCCAGCAGCCCAGGCGGGACAGGGCACTACGAGCAGTACTTC.

Only a few counts were recorded for this clonotype. This chain's CDR3 is CASSHRGSSGNTIYF. The DNA for the CDR3 is TGTGCCAGCAGCCACAGGGGCTCGTCTGGAAACACCATATATTTT. The V call is TRBV14, the J call TRBJ1-3, with TRBD1 as a possible D gene (6 bases). Germline assignment: CDR1 SGHDN and CDR2 FVKESK. CDR3 size: 15 residues. The V and J ends lost 3 bases and 1 base respectively, with 10 bases between them.

This clonotype was counted many times. The chain employs TRBV6-1 and TRBJ2-2; either TRBD1 or TRBD2 may supply D (5 bases each). Trimming stripped 6 bases from V and 13 bases from J, with 21 bases between. The CDR3 length is 14 residues. In germline, CDR1 is MNHNS, CDR2 SASEGT. The CDR3 region has the DNA TGTGCCAGCAGAGCCGGGACGGCATTGTCGGGGCTGTTTTTT. The encoded protein is CASRAGTALSGLFF.

This clonotype was counted many times. The V and J genes are TRBV13 and TRBJ2-1; 12 bases fit TRBD2. The ends lost 4 bases at V and 9 bases at J; junction bases unmatched: 10. This CDR3 contains 16 residues. The V gene's germline CDR1 is PRHDT and CDR2 FYEKMQ (reference sequence). The CDR3 protein is CASSSLAGGIIGEQFF. CDR3 DNA: TGTGCCAGCAGCTCACTAGCGGGAGGAATCATTGGTGAGCAGTTCTTC.

V gene TRBV6-2 or TRBV6-3 combines with J gene TRBJ2-2, with TRBD1 as a possible D gene (5 bases). In germline, CDR1 is MNHEY, CDR2 SVGEGT. V was trimmed by 0 bases and J by 7 bases, leaving 12 bases between them. This CDR3 comprises 15 residues. DNA for the CDR3: TGTGCCAGCAGTTACTCTGGACAATTAGACGGGGAGCTGTTTTTT. Translating it yields CASSYSGQLDGELFF.

This clonotype was counted at least ten times. This sequence joins TRBV7-3 and TRBJ2-1, with 8 bases identical to TRBD1. The CDR3 is 18 amino acids. CDR1 and CDR2 (germline): SGHTA, FQGTGA. V shed 6 bases and J 4 bases; nucleotides not matched to a gene: 17. The CDR3 protein is CASRPLPNRDRSYNEQFF. CDR3 DNA sequence: TGTGCCAGCAGGCCCCTTCCGAACCGGGACAGGTCGTACAATGAGCAGTTCTTC.

This clonotype was recorded a few times. V usage is TRBV7-9 and J usage is TRBJ2-5; possible D gene TRBD1, 5 bases. Per germline, CDR1 SEHNR and CDR2 FQNEAQ (reference sequence). This CDR3 is 16 amino acids long. Deletions cut 1 base from V and 1 base from J, with 13 bases between. In DNA, the CDR3 is TGTGCCAGCAGCTTAGATTCAGGACACCCCCAAGAGACCCAGTACTTC. As protein: CASSLDSGHPQETQYF.

This clonotype was counted at least ten times. The gene calls are TRBV20-1 and TRBJ2-1, with 11 bases lining up with TRBD2. The CDR3 covers 15 residues. Germline loops: CDR1 DFQATT, CDR2 SNEGSKA (reference sequence). V dropped 3 bases and J dropped 7; count of bases not matched to a gene: 8. The CDR3 DNA reads TGCAGTGCTAGTGGTCTAGCGGGAGGTATGAATGAGCAGTTCTTC. The encoded protein is CSASGLAGGMNEQFF.

This clonotype was counted at least ten times. This chain uses TRBV19 with TRBJ2-7, with 7 bases matching TRBD1. The CDR3 spans 15 residues. Trimming removed 5 bases from V and 3 bases from J; junction bases left unmatched: 10. Per the germline V gene, CDR1 is LNHDA and CDR2 is SQIVND (reference sequence). In nucleotides, the CDR3 is TGTGCCAGTAGTCCAAGGGGGCAAGGATTCTACGAGCAGTACTTC. Translating it yields CASSPRGQGFYEQYF.

This clonotype was seen a few times. The CDR3 sequence is CASSRDTQDGYTF. CDR3 nucleotides: TGTGCCAGCTCACGGGACACGCAGGATGGCTACACCTTC. The V call is TRBV18, the J call TRBJ1-2, with D perhaps TRBD1 (6 bases). Germline assignment: CDR1 KGHSH and CDR2 LQKENI. CDR3 length: 13 amino acids. The V end lost 4 bases, the J end lost 6 bases, and 12 bases lay between the germline ends.